This is a list of T cell receptor beta chains from one sample in a study of T cells in Graves' hyperthyroidism and ophthalmopathy. TCRdb re-analysed the multiplex PCR reads in MiXCR, keeping a single row per CDR3 protein. The sample has about 600,000 distinct CDR3 sequences, 13% to 15% seen once. The specimen was blood. Receptor source: a woman in her 50s with Graves' ophthalmopathy. Each CDR3 is given with its conserved first and last residue. D genes are given only for firm matches. Clone size is given for some rows only: seen once, a few or many times, or a class if the clone is expanded.

CDR3nt,CDR3aa,j_gene,abundance,v_gene,d_gene
TGTGCCAGCAAGTTGGCGGGAGGGGGGGAGCAGTACTTC,CASKLAGGGEQYF,TRBJ2-7,few,TRBV6-1,TRBD2
TGTGCCAGCAGTCCAATACAGAATCAGCCCCAGCATTTT,CASSPIQNQPQHF,TRBJ1-5,NA,TRBV12-3/TRBV12-4,NA
TGTGCCAGCAGACCAACAGGGCCTAGCACAGATACGCAGTATTTT,CASRPTGPSTDTQYF,TRBJ2-3,many,TRBV7-2,NA
TGTGCCAGTAGTACTAGCGGCTACGAGCAGTACTTC,CASSTSGYEQYF,TRBJ2-7,few,TRBV19,TRBD2
TGTGCCAGCACGAGAGGGTACAATGAGCAGTTCTTC,CASTRGYNEQFF,TRBJ2-1,few,TRBV28,NA
TGTGCCAGTAGTCGGGTGCACAATGAGCAGTTCTTC,CASSRVHNEQFF,TRBJ2-1,NA,TRBV19,NA
TGTGCCAGCAGTCCCCTTGGGGGTTATGGCTACACCTTC,CASSPLGGYGYTF,TRBJ1-2,NA,TRBV25-1,NA
TGTGCCAGCAGTTACTCGGGGGGACAGGGGTACGAGCAGTACTTC,CASSYSGGQGYEQYF,TRBJ2-7,NA,TRBV6-5,TRBD1
TGCAGCGTGAGGGACGGAACTTACGAGCAGTACTTC,CSVRDGTYEQYF,TRBJ2-7,many,TRBV29-1,NA
TGTGCCAGCAGCCAAGATTTCGGGAGTCCCCAGCATTTT,CASSQDFGSPQHF,TRBJ1-5,many,TRBV3-1,NA
TGTGCCAGCAGTGTAGAGGGGACCACAGATACGCAGTATTTT,CASSVEGTTDTQYF,TRBJ2-3,NA,TRBV6-1,NA
TGTGCCAGCAGAAATTTAGCGGAGAGGGGGGGGACCCAGTACTTC,CASRNLAERGGTQYF,TRBJ2-5,NA,TRBV6-1,NA
TGTGCCAGCAGCGGGATCTATGAGCAGTTCTTC,CASSGIYEQFF,TRBJ2-1,many,TRBV3-1,NA
TGTGCCAGCAGTCCCTGGATGGGGAGCAATCAGCCCCAGCATTTT,CASSPWMGSNQPQHF,TRBJ1-5,NA,TRBV27,NA
TGTGCCACCAGGGGACAGGGAAAGTCCGGGGAGCTGTTTTTT,CATRGQGKSGELFF,TRBJ2-2,NA,TRBV24-1,TRBD1
TGTGCCAGCAGTTTAAGGGCGGGAGGAACCTACGAGCAGTACTTC,CASSLRAGGTYEQYF,TRBJ2-7,many,TRBV27,TRBD2
TGTGCCAGCAGTAGAGGGTACAGGGAAAGCCAGCCCCAGCATTTT,CASSRGYRESQPQHF,TRBJ1-5,many,TRBV28,NA
TGTGCCAGCAGCTTAGGACAGTTATTTAGCAATCAGCCCCAGCATTTT,CASSLGQLFSNQPQHF,TRBJ1-5,many,TRBV7-2,NA
TGTGCCAGCAGCGTTCGACTAGCGGGAGGGGGAGATACGCAGTATTTT,CASSVRLAGGGDTQYF,TRBJ2-3,many,TRBV9,TRBD2
TGCGCCAGCAGCCGGGACGGGAAATCCGGGGAGCTGTTTTTT,CASSRDGKSGELFF,TRBJ2-2,many,TRBV5-1,NA
TGTGCCAGCAGTTTAGGGATCACGGTCCCCTATGGCTACACCTTC,CASSLGITVPYGYTF,TRBJ1-2,many,TRBV12-3/TRBV12-4,NA
TGTGCCACCAGCAGAGGCGTCCGGACAGAAGACAATCAGCCCCAGCATTTT,CATSRGVRTEDNQPQHF,TRBJ1-5,NA,TRBV15,NA
TGTGCCAGCACCTTGACAGGGAATTCCTACGAGCAGTACTTC,CASTLTGNSYEQYF,TRBJ2-7,NA,TRBV28,TRBD1
TGTGCCAGCAGCCCCACAGGGGGCTTTAACACCGGGGAGCTGTTTTTT,CASSPTGGFNTGELFF,TRBJ2-2,few,TRBV7-9,TRBD1
TGTGCCAGCTCGACCTACGGCTCCTACGAGCAGTACTTC,CASSTYGSYEQYF,TRBJ2-7,many,TRBV2,NA
TGTGCCAGCAGTCGGGGTCGGGGGAGCGAGCAGTTCTTC,CASSRGRGSEQFF,TRBJ2-1,many,TRBV11-2,NA
TGCGCCAGCCAATTACAGGGGACTTCACCCCTCCACTTT,CASQLQGTSPLHF,TRBJ1-6,NA,TRBV5-1,TRBD1
TGTGCCAGCAGTTTGAAGGGGGAACTGTTTTTT,CASSLKGELFF,TRBJ2-2,few,TRBV27,NA
TGTGCCAGCAGCTTAGTTTACCGAAACACTGAAGCTTTCTTT,CASSLVYRNTEAFF,TRBJ1-1,NA,TRBV11-2,NA
TGTGCCAGCACGGGGGGGCGGGAGCGGGGGCACAATGAGCAGTTCTTC,CASTGGRERGHNEQFF,TRBJ2-1,many,TRBV6-2/TRBV6-3,TRBD2
TGTGCCGGCAGAACCGATCTTAAGACAGGGCCCTATGGCTACACCTTC,CAGRTDLKTGPYGYTF,TRBJ1-2,NA,TRBV6-1,TRBD1
TGTGCCAGCAGCTTAGGAAGGGACATGAGGTACGAGCAGTACTTC,CASSLGRDMRYEQYF,TRBJ2-7,many,TRBV7-2,NA
TGTGCCAGCAGTTATCAGGCTAATTCACCCCTCCACTTT,CASSYQANSPLHF,TRBJ1-6,many,TRBV12-3/TRBV12-4,NA
TGTGCCAGCAGCCCAAGGACAGGGGGCGCGGGAGAGACCCAGTACTTC,CASSPRTGGAGETQYF,TRBJ2-5,many,TRBV7-2,TRBD1
TGTGCCACCAGTGACCCCCCCGGGAGGGGATCCTACAATGAGCAGTTCTTC,CATSDPPGRGSYNEQFF,TRBJ2-1,many,TRBV24-1,TRBD2
TGTGCCAGCAGTGAATGGGCAGGGGGCCGCGGCGAGCAGTACTTC,CASSEWAGGRGEQYF,TRBJ2-7,many,TRBV25-1,TRBD1
TGCAGTGCTAGAGGGACAGGGGTCGGCGAGCAGTACTTC,CSARGTGVGEQYF,TRBJ2-7,many,TRBV20-1,TRBD1
TGCAGTCCTATTGAGGGGGTAACGGGTGAGCAGTACTTC,CSPIEGVTGEQYF,TRBJ2-7,many,TRBV20-1,NA
TGTGCCAGCAGGCCGTGGACCGGGTCCTACGAGCAGTACTTC,CASRPWTGSYEQYF,TRBJ2-7,many,TRBV6-2/TRBV6-3,NA
TGTGCTAGTGCTATCCTGAGGGGCACCGGGGAGCTGTTTTTT,CASAILRGTGELFF,TRBJ2-2,many,TRBV12-5,NA
TGCAGTGCTAGACCGCTGGACGCTCGGGGCTACACCTTC,CSARPLDARGYTF,TRBJ1-2,many,TRBV20-1,NA
TGTGCCAGCAGCTTAGCACAGGGGCCCAAAAACATTCAGTACTTC,CASSLAQGPKNIQYF,TRBJ2-4,many,TRBV7-2,TRBD1
TGTGCCAGCAGCTTAGCCCCTGGGAGGACCTACAATGAGCAGTTCTTC,CASSLAPGRTYNEQFF,TRBJ2-1,many,TRBV11-1,NA
TGTGCCAGCTCACCCAGGGGGGTGTTTGAAAAACTGTTTTTT,CASSPRGVFEKLFF,TRBJ1-4,NA,TRBV18,TRBD1
TGCGCCAGCAGCTTGGGACCGGGATCCCAGGCCTACGAGCAGTACTTC,CASSLGPGSQAYEQYF,TRBJ2-7,many,TRBV5-1,NA
TGTGCCAGCAGTGACCCCTACAATGAGCAGTTCTTC,CASSDPYNEQFF,TRBJ2-1,many,TRBV2,NA